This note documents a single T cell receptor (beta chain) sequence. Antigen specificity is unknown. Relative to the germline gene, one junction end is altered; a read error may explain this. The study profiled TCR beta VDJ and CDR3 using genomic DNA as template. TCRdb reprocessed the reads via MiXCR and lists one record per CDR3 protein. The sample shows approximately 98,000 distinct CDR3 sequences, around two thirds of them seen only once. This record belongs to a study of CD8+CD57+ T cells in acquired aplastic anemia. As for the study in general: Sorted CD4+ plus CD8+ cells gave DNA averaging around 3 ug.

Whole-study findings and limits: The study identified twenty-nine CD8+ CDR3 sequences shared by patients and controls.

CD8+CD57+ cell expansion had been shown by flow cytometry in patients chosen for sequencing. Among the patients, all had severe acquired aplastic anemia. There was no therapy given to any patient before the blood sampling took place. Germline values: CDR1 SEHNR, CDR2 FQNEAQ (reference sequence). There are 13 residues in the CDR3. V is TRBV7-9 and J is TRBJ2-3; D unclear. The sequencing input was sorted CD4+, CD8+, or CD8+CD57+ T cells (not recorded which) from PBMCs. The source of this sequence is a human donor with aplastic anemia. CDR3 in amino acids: CASSRPNGDTQYF. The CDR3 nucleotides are TGCGCCAGCAGCCGGCCAAATGGGGATACGCAGTATTTT.